These 14 T cell receptor beta chains share one sample of origin, sequenced in a study of blood T cell repertoires in COVID-19. Data came from immunoSEQ multiplex PCR; TCRdb stores just in-frame clones and leaves some out. The data contain about 210,000 clones, about 88% of them singletons. The sequencing input was peripheral blood. Source of these receptors: a woman older than 75 with acute or convalescent COVID-19.

The genes are TRBV18 and TRBJ1-4, with 11 positions matching TRBD1. This CDR3 is built from 14 residues. The germline CDR1 and CDR2 sequences are KGHSH and LQKENI. Trimming cost V 7 bases and J 11 bases; bases outside gene matches: 9. The CDR3 bases are TGTGCCAGCTTCCGGGACAGGGGGTCCGGGAAACTGTTTTTT. Translated: CASFRDRGSGKLFF.

This chain links TRBV2 with TRBJ2-1; 10 nucleotides align to TRBD1. Looked up from germline, CDR1 is SNHLY and CDR2 is FYNNEI. There are 13 residues in the CDR3. Losses at the gene ends were 11 bases for V and 7 bases for J; bases not matched to a gene: 8. The CDR3 nucleotides are TGTGCCTCTTTCCGGGACAGGGGAAATGAGCAGTTCTTC. Its translation: CASFRDRGNEQFF.

This chain joins TRBV5-1 and TRBJ2-1; 9 nucleotides agree with TRBD1. Germline V lookup: CDR1 SGHRS, CDR2 YFSETQ. This CDR3 is built from 15 residues. Trimming at V came to 3 bases and at J to 7 bases, leaving 8 bases not matched to a gene. CDR3 in DNA: TGCGCCAGCAGCTGGCAAGGGACAGGGTTTAATGAGCAGTTCTTC. Translation gives CASSWQGTGFNEQFF.

This sequence joins TRBV19 and TRBJ1-4; 9 bases are a match to TRBD1. Losses at the gene ends were 3 bases for V and 5 bases for J; bases not matched to a gene: 4. This CDR3 is built from 15 residues. Germline CDR1 LNHDA, CDR2 SQIVND (reference sequence). The CDR3 coding sequence is TGTGCCAGTAGTATCATACAGGGGGCGAATGAAAAACTGTTTTTT. Translation: CASSIIQGANEKLFF.

The rearrangement links TRBV5-1 to TRBJ2-3; 9 bases are a match to TRBD1. This CDR3 region has 15 residues. The V segment lost 5 bases and the J segment 5 bases; nucleotides outside the gene matches: 9. Germline CDR1 SGHRS, CDR2 YFSETQ. The CDR3 coding sequence is TGCGCCAGCAGTTGGGGACAGGGTCACGGAGATACGCAGTATTTT. Its protein is CASSWGQGHGDTQYF.

This chain joins TRBV18 and TRBJ1-1; D is unclear. This CDR3 is built from 14 residues. V lost 0 bases, J lost 5 bases, and 10 bases lay in between. Germline values: CDR1 KGHSH, CDR2 LQKENI. CDR3 bases: TGTGCCAGCTCACCACCGTCGGTAGAAACTGAAGCTTTCTTT. Its translation: CASSPPSVETEAFF.

This clone came up once. This rearrangement joins TRBV6-6 to TRBJ2-4; TRBD1 aligns across 7 bases. Germline-derived CDR1 and CDR2 are MNHNY and SVGAGI (reference sequence). The CDR3 runs 14 residues. V lost 8 bases to trimming and J lost 1 base; unmatched junction nucleotides: 5. CDR3 loop: CASAETGAKNIQYF. CDR3 in DNA: TGTGCCAGCGCGGAGACAGGGGCCAAAAACATTCAGTACTTC.

This rearrangement joins TRBV7-8 to TRBJ2-2; 9 bases align to TRBD2. The CDR3 contains 15 residues. The V gene end was trimmed by 6 bases and the J gene end by 4 bases; junction bases not matched to a gene: 6. The germline V gene has CDR1 SGHVS and CDR2 FQNEAQ. DNA for the CDR3: TGTGCCAGCAGAAAAGCGGGAGGCCTCACCGGGGAGCTGTTTTTT. It encodes CASRKAGGLTGELFF. Together with reference TRBV7-8 and TRBJ2-2, the CDR3 gives the full variable domain: GAGVSQSPRYKVAKRGQDVALRCDPISGHVSLFWYQQALGQGPEFLTYFQNEAQLDKSGLPSDRFFAERPEGSVSTLKIQRTQQEDSAVYLCASRKAGGLTGELFFGEGSRLTVL.

This chain connects TRBV6-2 or TRBV6-3 to TRBJ2-5; D gene ambiguous. V was clipped by 2 bases and J by 5 bases, with 6 bases between them. Germline V CDR1 and CDR2: MNHEY, SVGEGT. The CDR3 sequence is 12 residues long. The DNA of the CDR3 is TGTGCCAGCAGTTACCGGTACGAGACCCAGTACTTC. Its translation: CASSYRYETQYF.

This chain connects TRBV5-1 to TRBJ2-1; weak D call: TRBD2 (5 bases). The germline V gene encodes CDR1 SGHRS and CDR2 YFSETQ. Between the trimmed V and J ends, which lost 1 base and 7 bases, there was a span of 12 bases. The CDR3 length is 14 residues. CDR3 nucleotides: TGCGCCAGCAGCTTGCCAAGACTAAAGAATGAGCAGTTCTTC. Translating gives CASSLPRLKNEQFF.

The chain joins TRBV6-1 to TRBJ2-7; the match to TRBD2 covers 7 bases. Unmatched junction bases numbered 17, after V lost 4 bases and J lost 2 bases. Germline assignment: CDR1 MNHNS and CDR2 SASEGT. The CDR3 sequence is 18 residues long. The CDR3 DNA is TGTGCCAGCAGTGGAGGAATCATGGGGGGAGGGCCAACCTACGAGCAGTACTTC. Residues: CASSGGIMGGGPTYEQYF.

V gene TRBV6-5 combines with J gene TRBJ1-5, with TRBD1 matching over 10 bases. The CDR3 extends over 14 amino acids. The ends lost 5 bases at V and 4 bases at J; junction bases unmatched: 2. CDR1 and CDR2 (germline): MNHEY, SVGAGI. The CDR3 coding sequence is TGTGCCAGCAGTCCGGGACAGGGGAATCAGCCCCAGCATTTT. Translation: CASSPGQGNQPQHF.

This clone was seen only once. This chain uses TRBV13 with TRBJ2-7; D ambiguous. CDR1 is PRHDT and CDR2 is FYEKMQ in the germline V gene (reference sequence). The ends were cut back, 0 bases at V and 0 bases at J, with 9 bases in the middle. The CDR3 has 15 residues. The CDR3 region has the DNA TGTGCCAGCAGCTTAGGGACTGGAAGCTCCTACGAGCAGTACTTC. Its translation is CASSLGTGSSYEQYF. Full variable domain (outside the CDR3, taken from reference TRBV13 and TRBJ2-7): AAGVIQSPRHLIKEKRETATLKCYPIPRHDTVYWYQQGPGQDPQFLISFYEKMQSDKGSIPDRFSAQQFSDYHSELNMSSLELGDSALYFCASSLGTGSSYEQYFGPGTRLTVT.

The rearrangement links TRBV30 to TRBJ1-5; the D gene is possibly TRBD1 (6 bases). The germline gives CDR1 GTSNPN, CDR2 SVGIG (reference sequence). V lost 0 bases to trimming and J lost 6 bases, with 9 bases between them. The CDR3 spans 13 residues. The DNA of the CDR3 is TGTGCCTGGAGTGTACAGGGCGTTCAGCCCCAGCATTTT. Translating it yields CAWSVQGVQPQHF.